A single sample is the source of the 8 T cell receptor beta chains below, sequenced in a study of patients and donors after allogeneic stem cell transplantation. In TCRdb, the RT-PCR reads were re-called with MiXCR into one record per CDR3 protein. Of 200,000 to 250,000 distinct CDR3 sequences listed, about 14% were seen once; the top ten hold approximately 10%. Input material: blood, either unsorted or a sorted T cell fraction (not recorded which). These receptors were obtained from a human donor who was either an allogeneic HSCT recipient or a stem cell or donor lymphocyte infusion donor (not recorded which). It is not recorded whose cells these are; they may come from a transplant donor.

This clonotype was picked up a small number of times. The chain combines TRBV6-2 or TRBV6-3 with TRBJ2-1; TRBD2 aligns across 8 bases. The CDR3 spans 15 residues. The germline V gene has CDR1 MNHEY and CDR2 SVGEGT. Germline trimming cut 6 bases from V and 10 bases from J; bases unmatched to any gene: 14. This CDR3 is CASRPLGGGLGEQFF. CDR3 DNA sequence: TGTGCCAGCAGGCCCTTGGGCGGGGGGTTAGGGGAGCAGTTCTTC.

This sequence joins TRBV6-1 and TRBJ1-5, with TRBD1 identical over 7 bases. Germline V gene data show CDR1 as MNHNS and CDR2 as SASEGT. Trimming at V came to 6 bases and at J to 4 bases, leaving 3 bases not matched to a gene. This CDR3 comprises 13 residues. The CDR3 reads CASRGTENQPQHF. The CDR3 coding sequence is TGTGCCAGCAGGGGGACAGAGAATCAGCCCCAGCATTTT.

The rearrangement joins TRBV6-5 to TRBJ2-5; 9 bases are a match to TRBD2. This CDR3 contains 16 residues. The V gene end was trimmed by 1 base and the J gene end by 4 bases; junction bases not matched to a gene: 7. Germline CDR1 and CDR2: MNHEY and SVGAGI. For the CDR3, the DNA is TGTGCCAGCAGTTACTGGGGCGGGAGGGCCCTAGAGACCCAGTACTTC. Amino acids: CASSYWGGRALETQYF.

This clonotype has just a few counts. This chain links TRBV3-1 with TRBJ2-7, with 12 bases fitting TRBD2. The V and J ends lost 4 bases and 0 bases, in that order; junction bases with no gene match: 7. Looked up from germline, CDR1 is LGHDT and CDR2 is YNNKEL (reference sequence). CDR3 size: 17 residues. The CDR3 sequence is CASSLGLAGISSYEQYF. CDR3 nucleotide sequence: TGTGCCAGCAGCCTTGGACTAGCGGGAATAAGCTCCTACGAGCAGTACTTC.

In this sample, this clonotype turned up many times. The chain couples TRBV7-2 to TRBJ2-6; D not resolved. This CDR3 has 16 residues. V was cut by 2 bases and J by 0 bases, with 8 bases left in between. Germline V CDR1 and CDR2: SGHTA, FQGNSA. The CDR3 region is CASSLKTLSGANVLTF. The CDR3 nucleotides are TGTGCCAGCAGCTTAAAGACCCTCTCTGGGGCCAACGTCCTGACTTTC. Full variable domain (outside the CDR3, taken from reference TRBV7-2 and TRBJ2-6): GAGVSQSPSNKVTEKGKDVELRCDPISGHTALYWYRQSLGQGLEFLIYFQGNSAPDKSGLPSDRFSAERTGGSVSTLTIQRTQQEDSAVYLCASSLKTLSGANVLTFGAGSRLTVL.

The CDR3 sequence: CASSLPTPGQGSGTQYF. For the CDR3, the DNA is TGTGCCAGCAGCTTACCGACACCGGGACAAGGGTCTGGTACGCAGTATTTT. The V call is TRBV7-8, the J call TRBJ2-3; tentatively, D is TRBD1 (6 bases). The germline V and J ends were trimmed by 2 bases and 8 bases, with 23 bases remaining between them. Per the germline V gene, CDR1 is SGHVS and CDR2 is FQNEAQ. This CDR3 has 17 amino acids.

This clonotype was seen ten or more times. CDR3 protein: CASSFREDDTQYF. The CDR3 DNA reads TGTGCCAGCAGCTTCCGGGAGGACGATACGCAGTATTTT. This chain connects TRBV5-5 to TRBJ2-3; TRBD2 matches at 7 bases. Germline values: CDR1 SGHKS, CDR2 YYEKEE (reference sequence). The V and J ends lost 2 bases and 6 bases, in that order; junction bases with no gene match: 3. This CDR3 comprises 13 residues.

The J gene is TRBJ2-3, the V gene TRBV20-1, with D maybe TRBD1 (6 bases). Trimming removed 3 bases from V and 2 bases from J, with 12 bases in between. Germline CDR1 is DFQATT and CDR2 is SNEGSKA (reference sequence). The CDR3 extends over 14 amino acids. CDR3 residues: CSASRTEPTDTQYF. CDR3 sequence (DNA): TGCAGTGCTAGTAGGACAGAACCCACAGATACGCAGTATTTT.